This T cell receptor beta chain was sequenced for a study of blood T cell repertoires in COVID-19. About the research overall: Donors in the United States, Italy and Spain gave samples during acute or convalescent COVID-19.

Cohort placement rested on clinical history that participants reported themselves. The table came from immunoSEQ multiplex PCR; TCRdb's copy has only in-frame clones and leaves some out. The data show about 220,000 clones, roughly 90% seen once. Germline CDR1 GTSNPN, CDR2 SVGIG (reference sequence). This CDR3 comprises 13 residues. Trimming removed 3 bases from V and 7 bases from J, with 13 bases in between. Sequencing used PBMCs or T cells enriched from blood (not recorded which). This sequence joins TRBV30 and TRBJ1-5; D may be TRBD1 (5 bases). The TCR was taken from a man under 40 who had been exposed to COVID-19. The CDR3 reads CAWRQAQGQPQHF. The CDR3, as DNA: TGTGCCTGGAGACAGGCTCAGGGCCAGCCCCAGCATTTT.